The present TCR beta chain was sequenced within a study of T cells in Graves' hyperthyroidism and ophthalmopathy. Study-level background: Specimen type is peripheral blood, collected at initial diagnosis prior to any treatment.

The germline CDR1 and CDR2 sequences are DFQATT and SNEGSKA (reference sequence). Trimming cost V 2 bases and J 8 bases; bases outside gene matches: 8. This CDR3 contains 13 residues. Uncontrolled infections, other autoimmune diseases, pregnancy or lactation led to exclusion of patients. Orbital computed tomography, thyroid ultrasound, serum thyroxine and TRAb, and clinical symptoms together informed the diagnoses. TCR beta CDR3 region amplification was performed from RNA transcripts. When the TCR CDR3 underwent first-round RT-PCR, the HTBI primer set was used. MiXCR, applied by TCRdb to the multiplex PCR reads, yields one record per CDR3 protein. The sample has a few hundred thousand distinct CDR3 sequences, approximately 15% seen once.

The TCR comes from a woman under 30 with Graves' hyperthyroidism. Source material: blood. The rearrangement joins TRBV20-1 to TRBJ1-2, with 7 bases lining up with TRBD1. The CDR3 protein is CSARPTGKRGYTF. CDR3 DNA: TGCAGTGCTAGACCGACAGGGAAGAGGGGCTACACCTTC.